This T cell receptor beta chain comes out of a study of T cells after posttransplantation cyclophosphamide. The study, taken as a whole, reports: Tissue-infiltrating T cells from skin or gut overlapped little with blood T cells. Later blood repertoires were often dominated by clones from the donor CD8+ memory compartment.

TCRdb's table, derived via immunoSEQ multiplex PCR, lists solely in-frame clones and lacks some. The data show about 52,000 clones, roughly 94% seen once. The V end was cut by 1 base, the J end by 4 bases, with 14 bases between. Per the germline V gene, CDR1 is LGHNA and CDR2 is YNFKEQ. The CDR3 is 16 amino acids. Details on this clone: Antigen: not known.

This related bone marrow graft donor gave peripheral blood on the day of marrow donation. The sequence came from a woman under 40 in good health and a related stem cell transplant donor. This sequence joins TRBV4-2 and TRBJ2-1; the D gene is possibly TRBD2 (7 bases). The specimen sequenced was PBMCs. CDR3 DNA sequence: TGTGCCAGCAGCCAAGGAGGAGGGGGGGCTTACAATGAGCAGTTCTTC. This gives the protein CASSQGGGGAYNEQFF.